This TCR beta chain was retrieved from a study of T cell responses to AZD1222 COVID-19 vaccine listed by TCRdb under 2021. About the full investigation: AZD1222 recipients with second doses at about 4 weeks or about 12 weeks were pooled, because spike-specific TCR depth and breadth did not differ between schedules. A total of under 250 trial participants underwent TCR sequencing, of whom approximately 200 had received two doses of AZD1222 and about 25 had received two doses of the MenACWY control vaccine. Trial participants were enrolled into age subgroups of 18-55, 56-69 and 70-plus years, which contained approximately 150, 28 and 58 TCR-sequenced participants, respectively.

Worth noting for this clone: No antigen is known for it. No clone much larger than this one lies a single base away; base qualities are absent.

The time point label for this specimen denotes: baseline before first vaccination. Vaccinee samples were obtained from the UK trials COV001 and COV002, which included a single-blind randomized controlled phase 2/3 trial of AZD1222 (ChAdOx1 nCoV-19) in healthy adults. Trial participant PBMC samples were collected at day 0 and day 28 after the second dose for TCRbeta chain sequencing. The CDR3 regions of human TCRbeta chains were analyzed by immunosequencing. The paper's processing steps were these. TCRs in the repertoires were compared against a reference library of SARS-CoV-2-specific TCRs that had been generated with the MIRA antigen-specificity platform. Breadth was defined as the fraction of unique TCRs that were SARS-CoV-2-associated. Depth was defined as the fraction of total T cells that were SARS-CoV-2-associated. Using the MIRA data, each spike-specific TCR was assigned both to the spike region to which the TCR was reactive and to a CD4 or CD8 class. Log10-transformed breadth and depth values were compared by one-way ANOVA with Sidak's multiple comparisons tests. Drawn from immuneACCESS, this table holds only the in-frame rearrangements with V and J called that TCRdb kept. Clones are partly lost; checked studies trace under half to an unresolved V gene and leave the rest unexplained. The DNA was the basis for D and trimming; V, J and clone size are from that table. The sample contains 120,000 or so clones, roughly 90% of them found a single time. The ten largest clones represent about 1.4% of the sample.

For CDR1 and CDR2, the germline V gene lists SGHRS and YFSETQ. Relative to germline, V is 0 bases shorter and J is 1 base shorter, with 8 bases between their ends. Spanning cysteine to phenylalanine, the CDR3 consists of 15 amino acids. Solely the CDR3 DNA is kept, with 45 bases framed from the first base. The paper as a whole reports these results and caveats: After two AZD1222 doses, spike-specific TCR breadth and depth were significantly higher than at day 0 and than in MenACWY recipients. The vaccine-associated CD4 TCRs covered the entire spike protein, and the dominant responses fell in regions 160-218 and 743-854. Conclusions about previously exposed vaccinees are limited, since just six or seven AZD1222 recipients were seropositive for SARS-CoV-2 at baseline. Because no day 14 peak-response samples were available, repertoires were characterized only after the peak T cell response. Participants were mostly white British, with more females than males. The authors suggested clonal diversity may have been underestimated. Reportedly, close to half of the unique spike-specific TCRs recognized epitopes lying outside the regions that are mutated in the B.1.351 and B.1.1.7 variants. The 56-69-year group was small, and its depth increase did not reach significance, likely because of low power.

This chain joins TRBV5-1 to TRBJ1-5; the D gene is unclear. This TCR was sampled from an adult in good health. Sequencing was performed on peripheral blood, taken on day 0 of AZD1222 vaccination. The bases read TGCGCCAGCAGCTTGGAGGGAAGAAGCAATCAGCCCCAGCATTTT. It specifies CASSLEGRSNQPQHF. Reference TRBV5-1 and TRBJ1-5 genes cover what lies past the CDR3, so the full variable domain is KAGVTQTPRYLIKTRGQQVTLSCSPISGHRSVSWYQQTPGQGLQFLFEYFSETQRNKGNFPGRFSGRQFSNSRSEMNVSTLELGDSALYLCASSLEGRSNQPQHFGDGTRLSIL.